What follows is one T cell receptor (beta chain) and its context. Looked up from germline, CDR1 is WSHSY and CDR2 is SAAADI. This CDR3 has 15 amino acids. The V and J ends lost 4 bases and 5 bases, in that order; junction bases with no gene match: 7. Treatment defined: randomized to nivolumab then ipilimumab (arm A) or the reverse (arm B). The sample originates from a study of sequential checkpoint blockade in melanoma. About the study: After both sequences, patients received maintenance nivolumab.

Produced via immunoSEQ multiplex PCR; TCRdb's table is partial and in-frame only. The data show about 4,900 clones, with roughly 40% seen just once and less than 8% held by the top ten. The material was tumor tissue (inferred from file names), obtained from a patient given nivolumab and ipilimumab in sequence. The TCR was taken from a human donor with melanoma. V gene TRBV10-2 combines with J gene TRBJ1-5; 8 positions agree with TRBD1. The CDR3 region has the DNA TGCGCCAGCAGTGCGGACAGGGCTGGCGATCAGCCCCAGCATTTT. This translates into CASSADRAGDQPQHF.